The sequence of this T cell receptor beta chain was determined in a study of early T cells in non-severe SARS-CoV-2 infection. The overall study: Sequencing was performed on bulk RNA from unsorted whole blood, leaving chains unpaired.

Researchers tagged individual cDNA molecules with unique molecular identifiers. TCRdb re-called the 5' RACE reads with MiXCR, one entry per CDR3 protein. In the table there are fewer than 100,000 distinct CDR3 sequences, approximately 6% of which are singletons. The study's findings and limits: Comparison of clonotypes with VDJdb favored anti-spike CD8 responses while missing private and CD4 specificities.

With regard to this clonotype: The target antigen is unknown.

This sequence originates from an adult who was a healthcare worker with PCR-confirmed SARS-CoV-2 infection or an uninfected control (not recorded which). The sequencing input was whole blood.

The CDR3 sequence is CSVTRGRAEAFF. For the CDR3, the DNA is TGCAGCGTTACACGGGGGAGAGCTGAAGCTTTCTTT. V is TRBV29-1 and J is TRBJ1-1; a possible D gene is TRBD1 (5 bases). With 5 bases removed from V and 6 bases from J, the gap between germline ends came to 13 bases. This CDR3 has 12 residues. Germline V CDR1 and CDR2: SQVTM, ANQGSEA.